These T cell receptor beta chains were read from a single sample in a study of cytomegalovirus exposure and HLA in healthy donors. The data were produced by immunoSEQ multiplex PCR, yet TCRdb's version contains in-frame clones alone and is incomplete. The data show 160,000 or so clones, roughly 79% seen once. The source material was PBMCs. Source of these receptors: a woman between 45 and 65 years old in good health and CMV-seronegative. The CDR3 runs from the conserved cysteine through the conserved F or W. D genes are given only for firm matches. Clone size, where shown, is once, few, many, or a class for clones that have expanded.

j_call,clone_size,v_call,d_call,cdr3_nt,cdr3_aa
TRBJ2-2,few,TRBV7-3,TRBD2,TGTGCCAGCAGCTCGGACCCGGGGACTAGCGGGTCCACCGGGGAGCTGTTTTTT,CASSSDPGTSGSTGELFF
TRBJ2-1,NA,TRBV9,NA,TGTGCCAGCAGCGTAGGGGGAGCCAATGAGCAGTTCTTC,CASSVGGANEQFF
TRBJ1-4,NA,TRBV28,TRBD1,TGTGCCAGCAGTTTCCCACGACAGGGGCCTGAAAAACTGTTTTTT,CASSFPRQGPEKLFF
TRBJ2-1,NA,TRBV27,NA,TGTGCCAGCAGTAATACTTCCAATGAGCAGTTCTTC,CASSNTSNEQFF
TRBJ2-6,NA,TRBV4-3,NA,TGCGCCAGCAGCCAGCACAGCTCTGGGGCCAACGTCCTGACTTTC,CASSQHSSGANVLTF
TRBJ2-5,NA,TRBV6-5,TRBD2,TGTGCCAGCAGTACAGCGGGGGGGCAGGAGACCCAGTACTTC,CASSTAGGQETQYF
TRBJ2-7,NA,TRBV7-2,TRBD2,TGTGCCAGCAGCTTACGACTAGCGGGAGGGAAGGAGCAGTACTTC,CASSLRLAGGKEQYF
TRBJ2-3,few,TRBV4-2,NA,TGTGCCAGCAGCCAATCCCCAGCGGGCACAGATACGCAGTATTTT,CASSQSPAGTDTQYF
TRBJ1-1,once,TRBV13,TRBD1,TGTGCCAGCAGTGACCCGACAGGGGGTAAGATTGAAGCTTTCTTT,CASSDPTGGKIEAFF
TRBJ2-7,NA,TRBV7-2,TRBD1,TGTGCCAGCAGCCGTGACAGGGCCGAGCAGTACTTC,CASSRDRAEQYF
TRBJ2-5,NA,TRBV7-8,TRBD2,TGTGCCAGCAGCCCCCCGAAAGCGGGGCCGTCGTCGCAGTACTTC,CASSPPKAGPSSQYF
TRBJ1-2,NA,TRBV9,NA,TGTGCCAGCAGCGTAGCCCACCGGGGTGGTGGCTACACCTTC,CASSVAHRGGGYTF
TRBJ2-7,NA,TRBV18,NA,TGTGCCAGCTCACCGAAAGCGTTCACCTACGAGCAGTACTTC,CASSPKAFTYEQYF
TRBJ2-7,NA,TRBV7-2,TRBD1,TGTGCCAGCAGCTACTCGACAGGGTCCTACGAGCAGTACTTC,CASSYSTGSYEQYF
TRBJ2-1,once,TRBV5-5,NA,TGTGCCAGCAGCTTGGTGGAGTCCTACAATGAGCAGTTCTTC,CASSLVESYNEQFF
TRBJ2-7,NA,TRBV7-9,TRBD2,TGTGCCAGCAGCCATCTAGCGGGGGAGCAGTACTTC,CASSHLAGEQYF
TRBJ2-7,once,TRBV7-9,NA,TGTGCCAGCAGCTTTATAGACGAGCAGTACTTC,CASSFIDEQYF
TRBJ1-1,NA,TRBV7-9,NA,TGTGCCAGCTTCTGGGGGGGTGGGAACACTGAAGCTTTCTTT,CASFWGGGNTEAFF
TRBJ1-2,NA,TRBV15,TRBD1,TGTGCCACCAGCAGGCTGGGACAGACTGGCTACACCTTC,CATSRLGQTGYTF
TRBJ2-7,NA,TRBV7-8,NA,TGTGCCAGCAGCTCCGAACCAGGGTTTCTCGAGCAGTACTTC,CASSSEPGFLEQYF
TRBJ2-5,NA,TRBV28,NA,TGTGCCAGCAGTCCCGCCCAGGGACTGATACAAGAGACCCAGTACTTC,CASSPAQGLIQETQYF
TRBJ2-7,NA,TRBV6-5,TRBD2,TGTGCCAGCAGCCAGGGACTAGCGGGAGTAAGGCAGTACTTC,CASSQGLAGVRQYF
TRBJ1-2,NA,TRBV2,TRBD1,TGTGCCAGCAGGTTGGCAGGGGGCACGCCTAACTATGGCTACACCTTC,CASRLAGGTPNYGYTF
TRBJ1-1,NA,TRBV19,NA,TGTGCCATCGGGATCAACACTGAAGCTTTCTTT,CAIGINTEAFF
TRBJ1-5,NA,TRBV18,NA,TGTGCCAGCTCACCAGTTGCCCACAGCACGTCGGATAGCAATCAGCCCCAGCATTTT,CASSPVAHSTSDSNQPQHF
TRBJ2-7,NA,TRBV9,NA,TGTGCCAGCAGCGCCGGGATTTCCCCCTACGAGCAGTACTTC,CASSAGISPYEQYF
TRBJ1-5,NA,TRBV14,NA,TGTGCCAGAAGACAGTTTTGGCAGCCCCAGCATTTT,CARRQFWQPQHF
TRBJ2-7,NA,TRBV29-1,TRBD1,TGCAGCGCCGGGACAGGGGCTCACTACGAGCAGTACTTC,CSAGTGAHYEQYF
TRBJ1-3,NA,TRBV7-2,TRBD1,TGTGCCAGCAGTTGGGACAGTCAATTGGGTGGAAACACCATATATTTT,CASSWDSQLGGNTIYF
TRBJ2-2,NA,TRBV7-2,TRBD1,TGTGCCAGCAGCTTACGGGGGACAGGGTTAACCGGGGAGCTGTTTTTT,CASSLRGTGLTGELFF
TRBJ2-6,once,TRBV27,NA,TGTGCCAGCAGTTTAACATTTTCCTCTGGGGCCAACGTCCTGACTTTC,CASSLTFSSGANVLTF
TRBJ2-7,once,TRBV2,NA,TGTGCCAGCTCATCAGACAGGAGCTCCTACGAGCAGTACTTC,CASSSDRSSYEQYF
TRBJ1-1,NA,TRBV5-6,NA,TGTGCCAGCAGACGGGACAAAGGCGGTCGAAACACTGAAGCTTTCTTT,CASRRDKGGRNTEAFF
TRBJ1-1,NA,TRBV29-1,NA,TGCAGCGTTGACAAGGGGGTAGGCACTGAAGCTTTCTTT,CSVDKGVGTEAFF
TRBJ1-1,NA,TRBV29-1,NA,TGCAGCGCCAGGGACAAATTGAACACTGAAGCTTTCTTT,CSARDKLNTEAFF
TRBJ2-7,NA,TRBV6-1,NA,TGTGTCACAGGGAAGGCCTACGAGCAGTACTTC,CVTGKAYEQYF
TRBJ1-1,once,TRBV7-9,NA,TGTGCCAGCAGCCCCGCCGGGGGGGCTTGGACTGAAGCTTTCTTT,CASSPAGGAWTEAFF
TRBJ2-1,once,TRBV29-1,NA,TGCAGCGTTGGTGGGTCGAGCGGTGAGCAGTTCTTC,CSVGGSSGEQFF
TRBJ1-2,NA,TRBV15,NA,TGTGCCACCAGCATGAAACGACAGAACTATGGCTACACCTTC,CATSMKRQNYGYTF
TRBJ2-1,NA,TRBV11-3,TRBD1,TGTGCCAGCAGCTTAGGTAGGGCAGACAGGGGCGGCTACAATGAGCAGTTCTTC,CASSLGRADRGGYNEQFF
TRBJ2-2,NA,TRBV10-2,NA,TGCGCCAGCACGGGCGGGACAGCGAACACCGGGGAGCTGTTTTTT,CASTGGTANTGELFF
TRBJ2-5,NA,TRBV19,NA,TGTGCCAGTACTCGGGGTCAAGAGACCCAGTACTTC,CASTRGQETQYF
TRBJ2-2,NA,TRBV9,TRBD1,TGTGCCAGCAGCGCCTCAGGGGGCCCCACCGGGGAGCTGTTTTTT,CASSASGGPTGELFF
TRBJ1-1,NA,TRBV7-9,NA,TGTACCAGCAGCTTAGGAGTGTCAGGGGCTGAAGCTTTCTTT,CTSSLGVSGAEAFF
TRBJ2-2,NA,TRBV14,NA,TGTGCCAGCAGCCCCCTGGACTACTCATCAGACACCGGGGAGCTGTTTTTT,CASSPLDYSSDTGELFF
TRBJ2-5,once,TRBV29-1,TRBD2,TGCAGCGTTGGGGAGGGGGAGACCCAGTACTTC,CSVGEGETQYF
TRBJ1-1,NA,TRBV9,NA,TGTGCCAGCAGCTTTAGTGGGGAGGGCACTGAAGCTTTCTTT,CASSFSGEGTEAFF
TRBJ2-7,once,TRBV5-7,NA,TGTGCCAGCAGCTCGAATCAAAGTTATAAGCGGTACGAGCAGTACTTC,CASSSNQSYKRYEQYF
TRBJ2-3,NA,TRBV18,NA,TGTGCCAGCTATCCAGGCCCCCCAGATACGCAGTATTTT,CASYPGPPDTQYF
TRBJ1-2,once,TRBV5-1,TRBD1,TGCGCCAGCAGCCCCTGGACAGGGTATGGCTACACCTTC,CASSPWTGYGYTF
TRBJ1-2,few,TRBV13,TRBD1,TGTGCCAGCAGCCTTACACAGGGGGCACAGGGCTACACCTTC,CASSLTQGAQGYTF
TRBJ1-4,few,TRBV10-3,TRBD1,TGTGCCACCAGGTCAGGGGGAAATGAAAAACTGTTTTTT,CATRSGGNEKLFF
TRBJ2-5,once,TRBV6-1,TRBD1,TGTGCCAGCAGTGGGACAGGGTCAGAGACCCAGTACTTC,CASSGTGSETQYF
TRBJ2-1,NA,TRBV9,NA,TGTGCCAGCAGCGTAAATGTGGGAGTGATGAATGAGCAGTTCTTC,CASSVNVGVMNEQFF
TRBJ1-2,NA,TRBV6-6,NA,TGTGCCAGCAGTTTTACGCATACTGCTAACTATGGCTACACCTTC,CASSFTHTANYGYTF
TRBJ1-1,NA,TRBV20-1,TRBD1,TGCAGTGCTACAGGGGGCCTGGAGGCTTTCTTT,CSATGGLEAFF
TRBJ2-7,NA,TRBV30,NA,TGTGCCTGGAGTGAAGCGGCGGAGCAGTACTTC,CAWSEAAEQYF
TRBJ2-5,NA,TRBV15,TRBD2,TGTGCCACCAGCAGGGCCATCCCCCCTAGCGGGGAGACCCAGTACTTC,CATSRAIPPSGETQYF